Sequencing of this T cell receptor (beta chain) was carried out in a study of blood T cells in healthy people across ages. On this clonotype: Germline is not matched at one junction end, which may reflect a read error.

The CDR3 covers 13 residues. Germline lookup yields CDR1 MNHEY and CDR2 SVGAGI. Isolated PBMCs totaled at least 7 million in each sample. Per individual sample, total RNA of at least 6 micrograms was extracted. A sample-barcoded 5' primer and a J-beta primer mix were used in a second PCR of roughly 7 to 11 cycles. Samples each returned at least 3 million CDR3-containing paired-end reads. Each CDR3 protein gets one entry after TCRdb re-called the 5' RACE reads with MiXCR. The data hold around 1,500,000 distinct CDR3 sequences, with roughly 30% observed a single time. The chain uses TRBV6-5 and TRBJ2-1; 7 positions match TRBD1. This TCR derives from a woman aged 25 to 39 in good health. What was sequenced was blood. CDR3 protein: CASNFRTGNEQLF. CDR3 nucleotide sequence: TGTGCCAGCAACTTCAGGACAGGCAATGAGCAGTTATTC.